These 11 T cell receptor beta chains originate from one sample sequenced in a study of control samples from healthy donors and cancer patients. Using immunoSEQ multiplex PCR, the repertoire was profiled, and TCRdb retains in-frame clones only, with some absent. The sample holds more than 70,000 clones, 91% seen once. Sequenced: blood. Receptor source: a woman aged 30 to 39 in good health.

This clone has only one observation. The rearrangement joins TRBV6-1 to TRBJ2-1; perhaps TRBD1 as D (7 bases). The germline V and J ends were trimmed by 3 bases and 7 bases, with 10 bases remaining between them. The germline CDR1 and CDR2 sequences are MNHNS and SASEGT. This CDR3 contains 13 residues. CDR3 loop: CASSDRGVNEQFF. Here the CDR3 DNA reads TGTGCCAGCAGTGACAGGGGGGTTAATGAGCAGTTCTTC.

This sequence joins TRBV4-1 and TRBJ1-6, with 8 bases aligning to TRBD1. The CDR3 loop spans 17 amino acids. CDR1 and CDR2 from the germline V gene are MGHRA and YSYEKL. Trimming at V came to 2 bases and at J to 10 bases, leaving 13 bases not matched to a gene. CDR3 sequence reads: CASSQPPRTGWGSPLHF. In nucleotides, the CDR3 is TGCGCCAGCAGCCAACCCCCCCGGACAGGGTGGGGATCACCCCTCCACTTT.

The genes are TRBV29-1 and TRBJ1-1; D not resolved. Per the germline V gene, CDR1 is SQVTM and CDR2 is ANQGSEA. Trimming removed 5 bases at V and 1 base at J, with 11 bases between. The CDR3 is 13 amino acids. The CDR3 region has the DNA TGCAGCGTTCGTCTCGGGCAGAACACTGAAGCTTTCTTT. Residues: CSVRLGQNTEAFF.

This clone was counted a single time. The chain links TRBV21-1 to TRBJ2-5; TRBD2 was called by the table and not checked on the DNA. TRBV21-1 is noted as a pseudogene. The CDR3 has 15 amino acids. The chain's CDR3 is CASSFGTSGEETQYF. The CDR3 nucleotides are TGTGCCAGCAGCTTCGGGACTAGCGGGGAAGAGACCCAGTACTTC.

This clone was seen just once. The rearrangement links TRBV3-1 (or the pseudogene TRBV3-2) to TRBJ2-5, with D perhaps matching TRBD1 or TRBD2 (5 bases each). The germline V gene encodes CDR1 LGHDT and CDR2 YNNKEL (reference sequence). The CDR3 has 12 residues. V dropped 5 bases and J dropped 4 bases, with 8 bases sitting between them. Here the CDR3 reads CASSKRGETQYF. Here the CDR3 DNA reads TGTGCCAGCAGCAAGAGGGGAGAGACCCAGTACTTC.

The V gene is TRBV25-1, the J gene TRBJ2-1; no clear D gene. V dropped 0 bases and J dropped 4 bases, with 10 bases sitting between them. This CDR3 contains 15 residues. The germline V gene encodes CDR1 MGHDK and CDR2 SYGVNS. The CDR3 reads CASSEYPGVYNEQFF. CDR3 nucleotide sequence: TGTGCCAGCAGTGAATACCCAGGAGTATACAATGAGCAGTTCTTC.

The V gene is TRBV2, the J gene TRBJ2-7; D is perhaps TRBD2 (5 bases). This CDR3 region has 14 residues. The V gene's germline CDR1 is SNHLY and CDR2 FYNNEI. V lost 10 bases, J lost 7 bases, and 23 bases lay in between. This CDR3 is CATIPTLGVGEQYF. CDR3 nucleotides: TGTGCCACCATCCCCACGCTGGGAGTAGGGGAGCAGTACTTC.

V and J are TRBV7-9 and TRBJ2-3; D is possibly TRBD1 (5 bases). CDR1 SEHNR and CDR2 FQNEAQ come from the germline V gene (reference sequence). This CDR3 has 15 amino acids. Trimming left V 1 base short and J 5 bases short, with 13 bases between. CDR3 nucleotides: TGTGCCAGCAGCTTAGTGGTAGGCGGACAAGATACGCAGTATTTT. This encodes CASSLVVGGQDTQYF.

The chain employs TRBV28 and TRBJ1-2; possible D gene TRBD1, 6 bases. Trimming cost V 6 bases and J 8 bases, with 28 bases left between them. Germline V gene data show CDR1 as MDHEN and CDR2 as SYDVKM. The CDR3 loop spans 17 amino acids. The CDR3 DNA follows: TGTGCCAGCAGCACGCTTGGCGGTCCAACAGGGTTCCGCGGCTACACCTTC. Translated, it gives CASSTLGGPTGFRGYTF.

The chain employs TRBV29-1 and TRBJ2-7; D gene ambiguous. This CDR3 is built from 12 residues. V lost 5 bases, J lost 2 bases, and 10 bases lay in between. Germline lookup yields CDR1 SQVTM and CDR2 ANQGSEA. CDR3 loop: CSVKDGTYEQYF. In DNA form, the CDR3 reads TGCAGCGTTAAGGACGGAACCTACGAGCAGTACTTC.

This chain links TRBV4-1 with TRBJ2-7; the match to TRBD2 covers 7 bases. With 5 bases clipped from V and 3 bases from J, the junction kept 13 bases outside the gene matches. There are 16 residues in the CDR3. CDR1 is MGHRA and CDR2 is YSYEKL in the germline V gene. DNA for the CDR3: TGCGCCAGCAGCAAACAAGCCCAACCGGGGGGCTACGAGCAGTACTTC. Encoded protein: CASSKQAQPGGYEQYF.